Presented here are 2 T cell receptor beta chains from one specimen sequenced in a study of a mutant IDH1 vaccine in newly diagnosed glioma. Here immunoSEQ multiplex PCR was the method, and the copy in TCRdb shows in-frame clones only, minus some. The table lists 50,000 to 55,000 clones, less than 65% of them singletons. Time point reported: week 47, end of study. With topical imiquimod, each dose of the vaccine consisted of 300 ug of mutant IDH1 20-mer peptide. What these receptors recognize is not known. The starting material was peripheral blood mononuclear cells (PBMCs), obtained from a glioma patient whose treatment included an IDH1 peptide vaccine. These receptors all stem from a man aged 35-49 years with glioma. Some clones in this sample may be carry-over from other donors' samples.

J is TRBJ1-5 and V is TRBV9; D uncertain. This CDR3 contains 13 residues. Trimming removed 1 base at V and 0 bases at J, with 2 bases between. Per the germline V gene, CDR1 is SGDLS and CDR2 is YYNGEE. The CDR3 bases are TGTGCCAGCAGCGTAAATAGCAATCAGCCCCAGCATTTT. It specifies CASSVNSNQPQHF.

The rearrangement links TRBV6-4 to TRBJ2-2; D is uncertain. Germline V gives CDR1 MRHNA, CDR2 SNTAGT. V gave up 2 bases and J gave up 2 bases, with 3 bases separating them. The CDR3 spans 13 residues. The chain's CDR3 is CASSDINTGELFF. The CDR3 coding sequence is TGTGCCAGCAGTGACATCAACACCGGGGAGCTGTTTTTT.